A selection of T cell receptor beta chains follows, all from one sample in a study of blood T cells in healthy people across ages. Each CDR3 protein gets one entry after TCRdb re-called the 5' RACE reads with MiXCR. This sample has about 1.4 million distinct CDR3 sequences, with approximately 60% found just once. The sequenced sample consisted of blood. Every receptor here comes from a man aged 18 to 35 in good health. Both conserved end residues are part of each CDR3. A D gene is named only where the DNA matches it firmly. Size tells how often a clone was seen (once, few, many) or the class of an expanded clone, and some rows leave it out.

TRBJ2-4,NA,NA,TRBV10-3,15,CAISESGGAKNIQYF,TGTGCCATCAGTGAGTCGGGGGGAGCCAAAAACATTCAGTACTTC
TRBJ1-2,NA,NA,TRBV5-6,14,CASSFSAGFYGYTF,TGTGCCAGCAGCTTTTCGGCAGGGTTCTATGGCTACACCTTC
TRBJ2-1,NA,NA,TRBV24-1,15,CATSEHREAYNEQFF,TGTGCCACCAGTGAGCACAGGGAGGCGTACAATGAGCAGTTCTTC
TRBJ2-5,few,TRBD2,TRBV4-2,16,CASSQARDAGGETQYF,TGTGCCAGCAGCCAAGCCCGGGACGCCGGGGGGGAGACCCAGTACTTC
TRBJ1-1,NA,NA,TRBV7-6,16,CASSLGTAGSGTEAFF,TGTGCCAGCAGCTTAGGGACAGCAGGATCTGGGACTGAAGCTTTCTTT
TRBJ2-5,once,NA,TRBV13,18,CASSRYGQNFQGRETQYF,TGTGCCAGCAGCCGTTATGGACAGAACTTTCAGGGGCGCGAGACCCAGTACTTC
TRBJ2-6,NA,NA,TRBV6-5,14,CASSIVAGANFLTF,TGTGCCAGCAGTATAGTTGCAGGGGCCAACTTCCTGACTTTC
TRBJ2-7,NA,NA,TRBV3-1,14,CASSHDTDSYEQYF,TGTGCCAGCAGCCATGATACGGACTCCTACGAGCAGTACTTC
TRBJ2-3,few,NA,TRBV7-9,13,CASSYGLHNTQYF,TGTGCCAGCAGCTACGGACTGCATAATACGCAGTATTTT
TRBJ1-4,NA,TRBD1,TRBV7-2,14,CASSLDRGAGKLFF,TGTGCCAGCAGCCTGGACAGGGGGGCTGGAAAACTGTTTTTT
TRBJ2-7,NA,NA,TRBV27,14,CASSSIQVTYEQYF,TGTGCCAGCAGTTCGATCCAGGTCACCTACGAGCAGTACTTC
TRBJ1-6,few,NA,TRBV5-1,15,CASSFGPGDGSPLHF,TGCGCCAGCAGCTTTGGGCCAGGGGACGGTTCACCCCTCCACTTT
TRBJ2-6,NA,NA,TRBV15,13,CATSKAGANVLTF,TGTGCCACCAGCAAGGCTGGGGCCAACGTCCTGACTTTC
TRBJ1-6,NA,NA,TRBV5-1,16,CASSLEGSSYNSPLHF,TGCGCCAGCAGCTTGGAGGGCAGCTCCTATAATTCACCCCTCCACTTT
TRBJ2-5,few,NA,TRBV5-1,11,CASTERETQYF,TGCGCCAGCACCGAAAGGGAGACCCAGTACTTC
TRBJ2-1,NA,TRBD1,TRBV29-1,18,CSVDGQGNKSSSYNEQFF,TGCAGCGTTGACGGACAGGGAAATAAATCGAGCTCCTACAATGAGCAGTTCTTC
TRBJ1-1,few,NA,TRBV29-1,13,CSVKKPGLTEAFF,TGCAGCGTAAAAAAACCGGGGCTGACTGAAGCTTTCTTT
TRBJ2-1,NA,NA,TRBV7-9,19,CASSPLEGAFGRNYNEQFF,TGTGCCAGCAGCCCCCTCGAGGGCGCATTCGGGCGAAACTACAATGAGCAGTTCTTC
TRBJ2-4,few,NA,TRBV6-5,15,CASSLWRDAKNIQYF,TGTGCCAGCAGTCTTTGGAGGGACGCCAAAAACATTCAGTACTTC
TRBJ2-1,few,TRBD2,TRBV29-1,13,CSVSGTSHNEQFF,TGCAGCGTGTCCGGGACTAGTCACAATGAGCAGTTCTTC
TRBJ2-3,NA,NA,TRBV28,16,CASSLEGQMNTDTQYF,TGTGCCAGCAGTTTAGAAGGGCAGATGAACACAGATACGCAGTATTTT
TRBJ2-3,few,NA,TRBV5-6,13,CASIDWTQDTQYF,TGTGCCAGCATTGACTGGACCCAAGATACGCAGTATTTT
TRBJ2-7,NA,TRBD1,TRBV18,15,CASSTRQGFGYEQYF,TGTGCCAGCTCAACGCGACAGGGGTTCGGGTACGAGCAGTACTTT
TRBJ2-3,NA,NA,TRBV7-9,14,CARQDWTSTDTQYF,TGTGCCAGACAGGACTGGACTAGCACAGATACGCAGTATTTT
TRBJ2-5,NA,NA,TRBV29-1,13,CSVGDRSPETQYF,TGCAGCGTCGGCGACAGGAGTCCAGAGACCCAGTACTTC
TRBJ2-5,NA,TRBD2,TRBV7-3,14,CASSTGLVKATQYF,TGTGCCAGCAGCACCGGACTAGTTAAAGCGACCCAGTACTTC
TRBJ1-2,NA,TRBD1,TRBV6-2/TRBV6-3,16,CASSYPQGQGAYGYTF,TGTGCCAGCAGTTACCCCCAGGGACAGGGGGCGTATGGCTACACCTTC
TRBJ2-7,NA,TRBD2,TRBV12-3/TRBV12-4,16,CASSWGLAGGGYEQYF,TGTGCCAGCAGTTGGGGACTAGCGGGAGGAGGGTACGAGCAGTACTTC
TRBJ2-2,NA,NA,TRBV27,16,CASSLFRTAYTGELFF,TGTGCCAGCAGTTTATTCAGGACAGCCTACACCGGGGAGCTGTTTTTT